This T cell receptor beta chain was captured by sequencing in a study of immune cell composition in non-small cell lung cancer. With regard to this clone: What it binds is not known.

Generated by immunoSEQ multiplex PCR, the TCRdb table keeps only in-frame clones and is missing some. The table records a few thousand clones, over 80% of them present only once. General study findings and limits: Lung adenocarcinomas had lower top 10 clone scores and clonality than squamous tumours. Squamous carcinomas (about 75%) more often had tumour-associated clones >0.5% than adenocarcinomas (around 33%). Overall clonality, unlike maximal tumour-associated clone frequency, did not predict TIL reactivity. Tumour-reactive clones were not shown to match dominant in vivo tumour clones.

This TCR came from a human donor with non-small cell lung cancer. The material sequenced was lung tumor tissue.

CDR3 sequence (DNA): TGCGCCAGCAGCTTAATGGTAGGGGTGAATGAGCAGTTCTTC. Protein product: CASSLMVGVNEQFF. The genes are TRBV5-1 and TRBJ2-1; perhaps TRBD1 as D (5 bases). CDR1 is SGHRS, CDR2 YFSETQ, per germline. V dropped 2 bases and J dropped 7 bases, with 13 bases sitting between them. The CDR3 loop spans 14 amino acids.